This TCR beta chain was identified in a study of blood T cell repertoires in COVID-19. Overall study context: In each case, the material was cDNA or gDNA derived from T cells, B-cell-depleted T cells, or PBMCs.

Participants spanned ages about 18 to 90 years and resided in around 25 US areas. Original handling: Nucleated cell number was recorded as an estimate derived from reference gene primer amplification. TCRdb's table, derived via immunoSEQ multiplex PCR, lists solely in-frame clones and lacks some. V, J and clone size derive from that table, while D and trimming were established from the DNA sequence. There are about 270,000 clones in the sample; about 87% occur only once, and 2.5% to 3.5% lies in the top ten. Germline V gene data show CDR1 as SGHTA and CDR2 as FQGNSA. V lost 8 bases and J lost 5; bases outside the gene matches: 8. The CDR3 length is 14 residues.

Sequenced material: PBMCs or T cells enriched from blood (not recorded which). The J gene is TRBJ2-5, the V gene TRBV7-2, with TRBD2 matching over 10 bases. The TCR originated in a woman aged 50 to 60 who had recovered from COVID-19. The CDR3 protein is CASGEREGWETQYF. The DNA for the CDR3 is TGTGCCAGCGGGGAGCGGGAGGGTTGGGAGACCCAGTACTTC. Using reference TRBV7-2 and TRBJ2-5 for the parts outside the CDR3, the full variable domain is GAGVSQSPSNKVTEKGKDVELRCDPISGHTALYWYRQSLGQGLEFLIYFQGNSAPDKSGLPSDRFSAERTGGSVSTLTIQRTQQEDSAVYLCASGEREGWETQYFGPGTRLLVL.